This T cell receptor (beta chain) was sequenced in a study of T-cell reconstitution after alpha-beta-depleted transplantation in children (dated by TCRdb to the mid-2010s). For context, the study as a whole: The study quantitatively tracked T-cell immune reconstitution after TCRalphabeta/CD19-depleted allogeneic hematopoietic cell transplantation in children using TCR repertoire profiling. Overall study outcomes, separate from this receptor: Over subsequent months, a decline in hyperexpanded clone frequencies was noted, and after one year, T-cell counts and TCRbeta diversity were mostly ascribed to newly produced T cells. Apparently early alphabetaT-cell count recovery about two months after transplant reportedly relied on only several hundred rapidly expanded clones derived from non-depleted graft cells. In some patients, the high TCRbeta diversity seen at day 60 was put down to recipient T cells and intrathymic progenitors that had survived conditioning.

What this sample's treatment or condition label stands for: allogeneic hematopoietic cell transplantation with graft depleted of TCRalphabeta T cells and CD19 B cells. The children who served as transplant recipients had been given grafts of TCRalphabeta/CD19-depleted allogeneic hematopoietic cells. Regarding this clonotype: Its antigen remains undetermined. No much larger clone is present one base from it, and per-base qualities are unavailable.

V is cut by 3 bases and J by 2 bases, and the space between the germline ends is 12 bases. From the cysteine through the phenylalanine, the CDR3 covers 15 amino acids. Just CDR3 DNA is preserved here, 45 bases in frame from base 1. CDR1 and CDR2 were assigned from the germline V gene as KGHSH and LQKENI. Libraries were constructed by PCR. TCRdb shows the sequencer as Illumina HiSeq 2500. TCR libraries were prepared with molecular barcoding, using unique molecular identifiers to normalize TCRbeta repertoire quantification. Through fastp at Q25 and MiXCR, TCRdb rebuilt clones from the public reads, retaining in-frame beta chains. Entries that share a CDR3 protein sequence are merged under the most common genes and DNA. In all, the sample holds around 210,000 distinct CDR3 sequences, and approximately 7% of those were seen once. The ten largest clones represent roughly 6% of the sample.

The chain couples TRBV18 to TRBJ2-3; TRBD1 could be the D gene, as 5 bases match. The TCR originated in a boy aged 2 to 10 with acute lymphoblastic leukemia, due to receive a stem cell transplant. The source material was PBMCs, sampled before TCRalphabeta/CD19-depleted stem cell transplant. The nucleotide sequence is TGTGCCAGCTCACCCGGAACAGGTTACACAGATACGCAGTATTTT. Protein translation: CASSPGTGYTDTQYF. The full variable domain, with segments outside the CDR3 supplied by the reference TRBV18 and TRBJ2-3 proteins, appears as NAGVMQNPRHLVRRRGQEARLRCSPMKGHSHVYWYRQLPEEGLKFMVYLQKENIIDESGMPKERFSAEFPKEGPSILRIQQVVRGDSAAYFCASSPGTGYTDTQYFGPGTRLTVL.